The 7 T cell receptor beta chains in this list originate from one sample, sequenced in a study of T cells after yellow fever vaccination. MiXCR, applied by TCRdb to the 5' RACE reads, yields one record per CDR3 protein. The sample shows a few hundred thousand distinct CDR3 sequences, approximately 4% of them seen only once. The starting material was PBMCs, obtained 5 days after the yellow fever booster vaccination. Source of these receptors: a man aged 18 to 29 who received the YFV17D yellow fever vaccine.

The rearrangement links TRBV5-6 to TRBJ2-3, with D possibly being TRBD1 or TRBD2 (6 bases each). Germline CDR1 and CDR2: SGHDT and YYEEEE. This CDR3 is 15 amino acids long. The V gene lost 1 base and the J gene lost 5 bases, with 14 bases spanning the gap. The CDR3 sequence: CASSLRGRLQDTQYF. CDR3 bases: TGTGCCAGCAGCTTGCGGGGGCGCCTACAAGATACGCAGTATTTT.

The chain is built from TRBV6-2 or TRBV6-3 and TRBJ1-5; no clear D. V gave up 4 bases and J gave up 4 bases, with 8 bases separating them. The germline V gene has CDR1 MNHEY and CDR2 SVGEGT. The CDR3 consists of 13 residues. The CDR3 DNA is TGTGCCAGCAGTTCGGGGTGGAATCAGCCCCAGCATTTT. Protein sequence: CASSSGWNQPQHF.

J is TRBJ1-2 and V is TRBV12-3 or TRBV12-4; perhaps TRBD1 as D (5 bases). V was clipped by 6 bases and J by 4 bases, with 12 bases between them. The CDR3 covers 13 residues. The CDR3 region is CASRKGRFYGYTF. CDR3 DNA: TGTGCCAGCAGGAAGGGACGGTTCTATGGCTACACCTTC.

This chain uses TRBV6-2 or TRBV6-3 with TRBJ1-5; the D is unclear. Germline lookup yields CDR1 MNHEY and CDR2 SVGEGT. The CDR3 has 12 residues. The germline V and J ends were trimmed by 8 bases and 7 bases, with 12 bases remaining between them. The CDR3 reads CASGPYGQPQHF. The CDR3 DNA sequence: TGTGCCAGCGGTCCCTACGGGCAGCCCCAGCATTTT.

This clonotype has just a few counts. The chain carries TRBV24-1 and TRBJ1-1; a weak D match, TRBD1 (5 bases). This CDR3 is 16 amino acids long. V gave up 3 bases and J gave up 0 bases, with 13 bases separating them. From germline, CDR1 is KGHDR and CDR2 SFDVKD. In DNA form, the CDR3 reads TGTGCCACCAGTGATGGCCCAACAGGTTTGAACACTGAAGCTTTCTTT. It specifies CATSDGPTGLNTEAFF.

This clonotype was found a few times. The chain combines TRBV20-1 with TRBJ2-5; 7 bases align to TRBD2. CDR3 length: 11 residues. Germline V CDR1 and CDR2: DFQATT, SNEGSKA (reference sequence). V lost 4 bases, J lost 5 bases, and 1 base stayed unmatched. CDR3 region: CSAMGGETQYF. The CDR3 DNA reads TGCAGTGCTATGGGGGGGGAGACCCAGTACTTC.

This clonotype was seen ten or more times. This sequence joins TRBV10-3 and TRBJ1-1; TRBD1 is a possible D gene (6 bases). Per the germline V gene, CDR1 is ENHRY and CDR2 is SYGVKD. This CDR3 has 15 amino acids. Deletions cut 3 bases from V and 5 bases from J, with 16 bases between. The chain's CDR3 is CAISEGGASGTEAFF. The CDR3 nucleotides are TGTGCCATCAGTGAAGGGGGGGCGAGTGGGACTGAAGCTTTCTTT.